These 22 T cell receptor beta chains were all obtained from the same sample, sequenced in a study of tumor-infiltrating lymphocytes in primary liver carcinoma. With roughly 0.5 ug total RNA as template and a constant-region primer, TCR beta cDNA was made. Three nested multiplex PCR rounds, a slightly modified ARM-PCR method, built the TCR beta libraries. TRBV1-TRBV30 forward primers and a C-beta reverse primer were used in the first two PCR rounds, which each ran for around 10 cycles. TCRdb ran MiXCR on the multiplex PCR reads and lists one entry per CDR3 protein. The sample has 100,000 or so distinct CDR3 sequences, around 63% seen once. The study co-extracted DNA and RNA from around 18-30 mg of unsorted bulk tissue. The sample taken for sequencing was liver tumor tissue from sampling region 5. Specified subset: tumor region T5, tumor centre. These receptors were taken from a woman aged 55-70 years with primary liver carcinoma and hepatitis B virus infection.

As concerns this clonotype: A much larger clone lies one base from this, so it may be a read error. The CDR3 ends on some other residue instead of the conserved phenylalanine or tryptophan, so this is likely a read error. This chain links TRBV30 with TRBJ1-2, with no clear D. The CDR3 sequence is 13 residues long. Trimming took off 4 bases at V and 1 base at J, with 10 bases between the two ends. Looked up from germline, CDR1 is GTSNPN and CDR2 is SVGIG (reference sequence). CDR3: CAWKKTNNYGYTI. The CDR3, as DNA: TGTGCCTGGAAGAAGACCAATAACTATGGCTACACCATC.

Turning to this clonotype: A much larger clone lies a single base off, so this may be a read error. V is TRBV7-8 and J is TRBJ1-2; D might be TRBD1 (5 bases). Germline V gives CDR1 SGHVS, CDR2 FQNEAQ. This CDR3 has 15 residues. The CDR3 spells CASNLDRDRNYGYTF. The CDR3 coding sequence is TGTGCCAGCAACTTAGATCGGGACCGTAACTATGGCTACACCTTC.

This clonotype was seen at least ten times. This rearrangement joins TRBV5-6 to TRBJ2-2, with D unclear. Germline CDR1 is SGHDT and CDR2 is YYEEEE. Trimming stripped 0 bases from V and 5 bases from J, with 14 bases between. The CDR3 sequence is 16 residues long. The CDR3 is CASSLDPDSRTGELFF. The CDR3 region has the DNA TGTGCCAGCAGCTTGGATCCGGATAGCCGGACCGGGGAGCTGTTTTTT.

In the case of this clonotype: One base away lies a much larger clone, so this may be a sequencing read error. This sequence joins TRBV12-3 or TRBV12-4 and TRBJ2-7; D perhaps matches TRBD2 (5 bases). The V end lost 6 bases, the J end lost 6 bases, and 21 bases lay between the germline ends. This CDR3 spans 15 amino acids. CDR3 nucleotides: TGTGCCAGCAGCCCGCCCGGGCTAGCAGGCTGCGAGCAGTACTTC. This gives the protein CASSPPGLAGCEQYF.

V and J are TRBV29-1 and TRBJ2-7, with TRBD2 identical over 7 bases. The CDR3 is made up of 14 amino acids. After removal of 6 bases from V and 3 bases from J, the junction contained 11 bases not matched to a gene. The germline gives CDR1 SQVTM, CDR2 ANQGSEA. The CDR3 sequence: CSVRREREGYEQYF. CDR3 DNA: TGCAGCGTCAGAAGGGAGAGGGAGGGCTACGAGCAGTACTTC.

Turning to this clonotype: The junction departs from the called germline gene at one end, perhaps through a read error. This sequence joins TRBV6-5 and TRBJ1-1; D is perhaps TRBD1 (6 bases). Germline V gene sequence: CDR1 MNHEY, CDR2 SVGAGI. This CDR3 is built from 16 residues. CDR3 sequence (DNA): TGTGCCAGCACTATAAGACCGGGACATCAGAAGACTGAAGCTTTATTT. Translation: CASTIRPGHQKTEALF.

This chain uses TRBV20-1 with TRBJ1-5; 9 nucleotides match TRBD1. CDR1 and CDR2 (germline): DFQATT, SNEGSKA (reference sequence). The CDR3 is made up of 15 amino acids. J was trimmed by 5 bases and V by 2 bases; bases with no gene match: 7. The CDR3 here is CSARPGQGYDQPQHF. CDR3 DNA sequence: TGCAGTGCTAGACCGGGACAGGGTTACGATCAGCCCCAGCATTTT.

The chain joins TRBV13 to TRBJ1-2; 7 nucleotides agree with TRBD1. The germline gives CDR1 PRHDT, CDR2 FYEKMQ (reference sequence). The CDR3 sequence is 13 residues long. V gave up 5 bases and J gave up 5 bases; unmatched junction bases: 5. The CDR3 coding sequence is TGTGCCAGCAGCCCAAGGGACAGTTATGGCTACACCTTC. Encoded protein: CASSPRDSYGYTF.

On this clonotype itself: No conserved phenylalanine or tryptophan is present at the end of the CDR3, so a read error is the likely explanation. The rearrangement links TRBV5-4 to TRBJ2-1, with 9 bases lining up with TRBD2. There are 16 residues in the CDR3. J lost 7 bases, V lost 4 bases, and 12 bases had no gene match. Germline assignment: CDR1 SGHNT and CDR2 YYREEE (reference sequence). The CDR3 protein is CASSVGAGTSNNEQFL. CDR3 coding DNA: TGTGCCAGCAGCGTGGGGGCCGGGACTAGCAATAATGAGCAGTTCTTA.

With regard to this clonotype: The junction and the germline gene differ at one end; a read error may be behind it. This chain uses TRBV11-2 with TRBJ2-5; 10 bases are a match to TRBD2. The CDR3 loop spans 16 amino acids. Germline values: CDR1 SGHAT, CDR2 FQNNGV. The CDR3 loop is CASSFIAGGSRETQYF. DNA for the CDR3: TGTGCCAGCAGCTTTATAGCGGGAGGATCGAGAGAGACACAGTACTTC.

J is TRBJ1-1 and V is TRBV12-3 or TRBV12-4, with a possible D match to TRBD1 (5 bases). The CDR3 has 16 residues. The CDR3 sequence is CACSLARQPDLTEAFF. In nucleotides, the CDR3 is TGTGCTTGCAGTTTAGCGCGACAGCCGGACCTCACTGAAGCTTTCTTT.

As regards this clonotype: A much bigger clone sits one base away, suggesting this may be a read error. The V gene is TRBV5-1, the J gene TRBJ2-7; 13 nucleotides agree with TRBD2. From germline, CDR1 is SGHRS and CDR2 YFSETQ. CDR3 length: 15 residues. CDR3 sequence (DNA): TGCGCCAGCAACCCCGGGACTAGCGGGGACCCTTACCAGCACTTC. Translation: CASNPGTSGDPYQHF.

Note on this clonotype: A junction boundary mismatches the germline segment, possibly from a read error. The genes are TRBV11-2 and TRBJ1-1, with D maybe TRBD1 (5 bases). CDR3 length: 15 residues. CDR1 and CDR2 from the germline V gene are SGHAT and FQNNGV. CDR3 region: CVSSSGQLLNTEAFF. DNA for the CDR3: TGTGTCAGCAGCTCAGGGCAGCTACTGAACACTGAAGCTTTCTTT.

On this clonotype itself: Sequence at one end of the junction differs from germline and may be a read error. CDR3 bases: TGCACCAGCAGCCAAGATGAGAATGGGGAAGGGACCCAGTACTTC. Its protein is CTSSQDENGEGTQYF. The chain has TRBV4-1 and TRBJ2-5; D not resolved. The CDR3 has 15 amino acids. Germline V gene lookup returns CDR1 MGHRA and CDR2 YSYEKL.

A remark on this clonotype: The junction departs from germline at one end; a sequencing error may be responsible. The J gene is TRBJ2-5, the V gene TRBV6-6; 8 bases fit TRBD2. Germline V gene sequence: CDR1 MNHNY, CDR2 SVGAGI (reference sequence). CDR3 size: 17 residues. The CDR3 DNA reads as TGTGTCAGCAGCCGAGGTTTAAGGAGCGGGAGTAGAGAGACCCAATACTTC. Residues: CVSSRGLRSGSRETQYF.

CDR3 DNA sequence: TGCGCCAGCAGCCTCAACAGGGAGTTCACCGAAGCTTTCTTT. Protein sequence: CASSLNREFTEAFF. The chain recombines TRBV5-1 with TRBJ1-1; tentative D call: TRBD1 (6 bases). The CDR3 is 14 residues long. V was clipped by 4 bases and J by 8 bases, with 18 bases between them. Germline CDR1 is SGHRS and CDR2 is YFSETQ.

This clonotype was found once. One end of the junction fails to match germline, which may point to a read error. V gene TRBV11-1 combines with J gene TRBJ2-2, with TRBD2 matching over 10 bases. The CDR3 consists of 17 residues. Germline values: CDR1 SGHAT, CDR2 FQDESV (reference sequence). This CDR3 is CVSSLGLAGGNTGELFF. The CDR3 nucleotides are TGTGTCAGCAGCTTAGGGTTAGCGGGAGGTAACACAGGGGAGCTGTTTTTT.

A note on this clonotype: This likely comes from a read error, as the CDR3 has no conserved phenylalanine or tryptophan at its end. CDR3 residues: CASSPRAVGLREQYL. The CDR3 region has the DNA TGTGCCAGCAGCCCTCGGGCAGTAGGACTACGCGAGCAGTACCTC. This chain links TRBV11-1 with TRBJ2-7; TRBD2 is a possible D gene (6 bases). The CDR3 consists of 15 residues. The ends were cut back, 5 bases at V and 6 bases at J, with 20 bases in the middle. The germline gives CDR1 SGHAT, CDR2 FQDESV (reference sequence).

The rearrangement joins TRBV6-1 to TRBJ2-1, with D possibly TRBD2 on 6 matching bases. CDR3 length: 15 residues. Trimming shortened V by 9 bases and J by 9 bases, and 24 bases separated the two germline ends. CDR1 is MNHNS, CDR2 SASEGT, per germline. The CDR3 here is CARPPTGWRVLEQFF. The CDR3 DNA sequence: TGTGCCAGACCCCCGACGGGGTGGAGGGTCCTTGAGCAGTTCTTC.

This clonotype was seen many times. CDR3 amino acids: CASSQAGQGADGYTF. The CDR3, as DNA: TGTGCCAGCAGCCAAGCGGGACAGGGGGCGGATGGCTACACCTTC. The chain has TRBV14 and TRBJ1-2, with TRBD1 identical over 12 bases. V dropped 1 base and J dropped 6; count of bases not matched to a gene: 3. The CDR3 loop spans 15 amino acids. In germline, CDR1 is SGHDN, CDR2 FVKESK.

This clonotype was observed at least ten times. The chain has TRBV12-5 and TRBJ2-3; no firm D call. The germline V gene has CDR1 LGHNT and CDR2 FRNRAP. The CDR3 contains 13 residues. With 1 base removed from V and 5 bases from J, the gap between germline ends came to 7 bases. CDR3 in amino acids: CASGLAPLDTQYF. The CDR3 DNA is TGTGCTAGTGGTTTGGCTCCTTTAGATACGCAGTATTTT.

Concerning this clonotype: Compared with germline, one end of the junction differs, possibly owing to a read error. This chain connects TRBV5-4 to TRBJ2-2, with a tentative D call TRBD1 (5 bases). Germline CDR1 and CDR2: SGHNT and YYREEE (reference sequence). This CDR3 is 15 amino acids long. The CDR3: CASSFKGLNSGELFF. The CDR3 DNA reads as TGTGCCAGTAGCTTTAAGGGGCTAAACAGCGGGGAGCTGTTTTTT.